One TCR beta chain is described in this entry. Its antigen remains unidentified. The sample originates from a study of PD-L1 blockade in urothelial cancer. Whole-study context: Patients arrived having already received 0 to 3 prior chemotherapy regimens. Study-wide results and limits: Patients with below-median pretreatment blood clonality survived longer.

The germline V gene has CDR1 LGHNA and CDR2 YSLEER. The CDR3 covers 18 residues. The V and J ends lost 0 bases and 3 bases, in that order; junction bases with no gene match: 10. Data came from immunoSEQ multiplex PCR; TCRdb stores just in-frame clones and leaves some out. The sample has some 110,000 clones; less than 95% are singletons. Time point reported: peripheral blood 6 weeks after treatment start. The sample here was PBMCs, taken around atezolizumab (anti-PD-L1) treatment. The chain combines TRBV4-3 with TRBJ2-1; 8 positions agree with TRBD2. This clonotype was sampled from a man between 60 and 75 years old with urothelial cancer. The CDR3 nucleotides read TGCGCCAGCAGCCAAGAGGCCCCAACTAGCGGAAACTACAATGAGCAGTTCTTC. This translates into CASSQEAPTSGNYNEQFF.